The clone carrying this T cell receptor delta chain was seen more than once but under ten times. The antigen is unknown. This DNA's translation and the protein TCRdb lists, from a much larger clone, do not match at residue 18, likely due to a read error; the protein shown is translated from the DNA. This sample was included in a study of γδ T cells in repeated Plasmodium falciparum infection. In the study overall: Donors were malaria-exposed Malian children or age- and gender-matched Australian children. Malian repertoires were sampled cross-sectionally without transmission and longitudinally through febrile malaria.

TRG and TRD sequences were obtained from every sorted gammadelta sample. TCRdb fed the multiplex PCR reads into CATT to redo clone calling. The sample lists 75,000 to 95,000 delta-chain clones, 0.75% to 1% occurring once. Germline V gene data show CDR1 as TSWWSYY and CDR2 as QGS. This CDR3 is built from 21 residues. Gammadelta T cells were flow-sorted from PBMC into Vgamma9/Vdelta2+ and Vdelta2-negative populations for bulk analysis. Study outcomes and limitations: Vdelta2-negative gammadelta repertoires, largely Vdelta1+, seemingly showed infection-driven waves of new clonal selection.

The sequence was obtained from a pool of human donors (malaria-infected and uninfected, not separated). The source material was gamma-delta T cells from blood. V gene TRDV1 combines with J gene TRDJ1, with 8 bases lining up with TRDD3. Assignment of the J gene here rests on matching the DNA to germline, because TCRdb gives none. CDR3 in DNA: TGTGCTCTTGGGGTACCCTTGGGGGCCACCTTTGGGGGATTAGCCACCGATAGACTCATCTTT. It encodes CALGVPLGATFGGLATDRLIF.